This T cell receptor beta chain derives from a study of T cells after yellow fever vaccination. General study findings and limits: Sorted repertoires could include abundant contaminating clonotypes from bulk cells. The secondary response showed a weaker magnitude and a faster peak, day 5 versus 15.

This clonotype was recorded at least ten times. As yet, its antigen is unknown. TCRdb reanalysed the 5' RACE reads using MiXCR and keeps one entry per CDR3 protein. The table shows about 73,000 distinct CDR3 sequences, with roughly 7.4% occurring only once. This CDR3 contains 14 residues. Germline V gene lookup returns CDR1 SGHDN and CDR2 FVKESK. The V and J ends lost 0 bases and 4 bases respectively, with 10 bases between them. The specimen comprised CD8+ T cells sorted from PBMCs, sampled on the day of the yellow fever booster vaccination. This TCR was recovered from a young man who received the YFV17D yellow fever vaccine. The V gene is TRBV14, the J gene TRBJ2-7; tentative D call: TRBD2 (5 bases). DNA of the CDR3: TGTGCCAGCAGCCAAGAATTAGGAGGATACGAGCAGTACTTC. Translating it yields CASSQELGGYEQYF. Full variable domain (missing parts from reference TRBV14 and TRBJ2-7): EAGVTQFPSHSVIEKGQTVTLRCDPISGHDNLYWYRRVMGKEIKFLLHFVKESKQDESGMPNNRFLAERTGGTYSTLKVQPAELEDSGVYFCASSQELGGYEQYFGPGTRLTVT.